This is a list of T cell receptor beta chains from one sample in a study of cytomegalovirus exposure and HLA in healthy donors. Only in-frame clones appear in the TCRdb table, and some are missing; sequencing was by immunoSEQ multiplex PCR. The sample shows over 85,000 clones, around 79% of them seen only once. The sequenced material came from PBMCs. These receptors originate from a woman in her 30s in good health and CMV-seronegative. The CDR3 runs from the conserved cysteine through the conserved F or W. A D gene is named only where the DNA matches it firmly. Clone size is not always given. Where it is, it says once, few, many or a class for expanded clones.

D gene: -; clone size: -; CDR3 length: 14; V gene: TRBV19; J gene: TRBJ1-5; CDR3 DNA: TGTGCCAGTAGTATCCGGGACACCAATCAGCCCCAGCATTTT; CDR3 protein: CASSIRDTNQPQHF
D gene: -; clone size: -; CDR3 length: 15; V gene: TRBV7-2; J gene: TRBJ2-4; CDR3 DNA: TGTGCCAGCAGCTCATTGGTCGCGGCCAAAAACATTCAGTACTTC; CDR3 protein: CASSSLVAAKNIQYF
D gene: -; clone size: -; CDR3 length: 14; V gene: TRBV6-5; J gene: TRBJ1-6; CDR3 DNA: TGTGCCAGCAGTTACTCAGGGGATAATTCACCCCTCCACTTT; CDR3 protein: CASSYSGDNSPLHF
D gene: -; clone size: -; CDR3 length: 12; V gene: TRBV7-9; J gene: TRBJ2-7; CDR3 DNA: TGTGCCAGCAGCGGAACGGGTTACGAGCAGTACTTC; CDR3 protein: CASSGTGYEQYF
D gene: TRBD1; clone size: -; CDR3 length: 13; V gene: TRBV10-3; J gene: TRBJ1-4; CDR3 DNA: TGTGCCATCAAGGGACAGGAGAATGAAAAACTGTTTTTT; CDR3 protein: CAIKGQENEKLFF
D gene: -; clone size: -; CDR3 length: 13; V gene: TRBV6-5; J gene: TRBJ1-2; CDR3 DNA: TGTGCCAGCAGTTACAGGGTTTGGGAGGGCTACACCTTC; CDR3 protein: CASSYRVWEGYTF
D gene: TRBD1; clone size: -; CDR3 length: 11; V gene: TRBV30; J gene: TRBJ1-2; CDR3 DNA: TGTGCCTTCGACAGGGGGCGAGGCTACACCTTC; CDR3 protein: CAFDRGRGYTF
D gene: TRBD1; clone size: few; CDR3 length: 16; V gene: TRBV23-1; J gene: TRBJ2-7; CDR3 DNA: TGCGCCAGCAGTCTTAACCGGGACAGGGGAATATACGAGCAGTACTTC; CDR3 protein: CASSLNRDRGIYEQYF
D gene: -; clone size: -; CDR3 length: 13; V gene: TRBV4-3; J gene: TRBJ1-1; CDR3 DNA: TGCGCCAGCAGCCCGCAGGGGTTGGCTGAAGCTTTCTTT; CDR3 protein: CASSPQGLAEAFF
D gene: -; clone size: -; CDR3 length: 12; V gene: TRBV7-2; J gene: TRBJ2-5; CDR3 DNA: TGTGCCAGCAGCTCCTCCCAGGGGGGCCTTTACTTC; CDR3 protein: CASSSSQGGLYF
D gene: -; clone size: -; CDR3 length: 15; V gene: TRBV15; J gene: TRBJ2-7; CDR3 DNA: TGTGCCACCAGCCTGCAGCGGGCCTCTACCTACGAGCAGTACTTC; CDR3 protein: CATSLQRASTYEQYF
D gene: -; clone size: -; CDR3 length: 13; V gene: TRBV19; J gene: TRBJ1-1; CDR3 DNA: TGTGCCAGTAGTACCGAGCGGATGGCTGAAGCTTTCTTT; CDR3 protein: CASSTERMAEAFF
D gene: -; clone size: -; CDR3 length: 14; V gene: TRBV7-2; J gene: TRBJ1-4; CDR3 DNA: TGTGCCAGCAGCCCCCAGGGGTCTAATGAAAAACTGTTTTTT; CDR3 protein: CASSPQGSNEKLFF
D gene: -; clone size: -; CDR3 length: 13; V gene: TRBV14; J gene: TRBJ2-5; CDR3 DNA: TGTGCCAGCAGCCAAGTCAGGAGGGAGACCCAGTACTTC; CDR3 protein: CASSQVRRETQYF
D gene: -; clone size: once; CDR3 length: 13; V gene: TRBV19; J gene: TRBJ2-7; CDR3 DNA: TGTGCCAGTAGTCCCTCAGGCGGGTACGAGCAGTACTTC; CDR3 protein: CASSPSGGYEQYF
D gene: -; clone size: few; CDR3 length: 15; V gene: TRBV5-1; J gene: TRBJ2-5; CDR3 DNA: TGCGCCAGCAGCCGTTGGGTGGACAACCAAGAGACCCAGTACTTC; CDR3 protein: CASSRWVDNQETQYF
D gene: -; clone size: -; CDR3 length: 14; V gene: TRBV6-5; J gene: TRBJ1-3; CDR3 DNA: TGTGCCAGCAGTTACGCCAGCTCTGGAAACACCATATATTTT; CDR3 protein: CASSYASSGNTIYF
D gene: -; clone size: -; CDR3 length: 13; V gene: TRBV13; J gene: TRBJ1-6; CDR3 DNA: TGTGCCAGCAGCTTAGGCCCCCGCGCTCCCCTCCACTTT; CDR3 protein: CASSLGPRAPLHF
D gene: -; clone size: -; CDR3 length: 15; V gene: TRBV6-5; J gene: TRBJ2-6; CDR3 DNA: TGTGCCAGCAGGGAGGACGGCTCTGGGGCCAACGTCCTGACTTTC; CDR3 protein: CASREDGSGANVLTF
D gene: -; clone size: -; CDR3 length: 14; V gene: TRBV4-3; J gene: TRBJ1-6; CDR3 DNA: TGCGCTAGCAGCGAGCCGGCCTCGGGTTCACCCCTCCACTTT; CDR3 protein: CASSEPASGSPLHF
D gene: TRBD1; clone size: -; CDR3 length: 14; V gene: TRBV7-2; J gene: TRBJ2-7; CDR3 DNA: TGTGCCAGCAGCTCCGGACAGGGGAACTACGAGCAGTACTTC; CDR3 protein: CASSSGQGNYEQYF
D gene: TRBD2; clone size: -; CDR3 length: 16; V gene: TRBV11-2; J gene: TRBJ2-3; CDR3 DNA: TGTGCCAGCACCTCATGGGGGCTAGCGGGAGTCGATACGCAGTATTTT; CDR3 protein: CASTSWGLAGVDTQYF
D gene: -; clone size: -; CDR3 length: 14; V gene: TRBV28; J gene: TRBJ1-5; CDR3 DNA: TGTGCCAGCATCCCACGGAGTTACAATCAGCCCCAGCATTTT; CDR3 protein: CASIPRSYNQPQHF
D gene: TRBD1; clone size: -; CDR3 length: 15; V gene: TRBV6-1; J gene: TRBJ1-2; CDR3 DNA: TGTGCCAGCAGTGAAGCGTCAGGGGGCGTCTATGGCTACACCTTC; CDR3 protein: CASSEASGGVYGYTF
D gene: -; clone size: -; CDR3 length: 13; V gene: TRBV29-1; J gene: TRBJ2-2; CDR3 DNA: TGCAGCGTTGAAGGGACTAACACCGGGGAGCTGTTTTTT; CDR3 protein: CSVEGTNTGELFF
D gene: -; clone size: -; CDR3 length: 15; V gene: TRBV9; J gene: TRBJ1-1; CDR3 DNA: TGTGCCAGCAGCGTAGGGGAGAGGAAGAACACTGAAGCTTTCTTT; CDR3 protein: CASSVGERKNTEAFF
D gene: -; clone size: -; CDR3 length: 12; V gene: TRBV6-1; J gene: TRBJ2-3; CDR3 DNA: TGTGCCAGCAGTCTCAGGATAGATACGCAGTATTTT; CDR3 protein: CASSLRIDTQYF
D gene: TRBD1; clone size: -; CDR3 length: 12; V gene: TRBV27; J gene: TRBJ1-2; CDR3 DNA: TGTGCCAGCAGTCAGGACAGGGTCGGCTACACCTTC; CDR3 protein: CASSQDRVGYTF
D gene: TRBD1; clone size: -; CDR3 length: 13; V gene: TRBV7-8; J gene: TRBJ1-1; CDR3 DNA: TGTGCCAGCAGCCTGACAGGGGGCACTGAAGCTTTCTTT; CDR3 protein: CASSLTGGTEAFF
D gene: TRBD1; clone size: -; CDR3 length: 14; V gene: TRBV25-1; J gene: TRBJ2-5; CDR3 DNA: TGTGCCAGCAGTGAGCACAGGGGAGTTGGGACCCAGTACTTC; CDR3 protein: CASSEHRGVGTQYF
D gene: TRBD2; clone size: -; CDR3 length: 14; V gene: TRBV27; J gene: TRBJ2-7; CDR3 DNA: TGTGCCAGCAGTTTTACTAGCGGGGTCTACGAGCAGTACTTC; CDR3 protein: CASSFTSGVYEQYF
D gene: -; clone size: -; CDR3 length: 16; V gene: TRBV14; J gene: TRBJ1-4; CDR3 DNA: TGTGCCAGCAGCCAAGATCAGGCGGGGGCGGGTGAAAAACTGTTTTTT; CDR3 protein: CASSQDQAGAGEKLFF
D gene: -; clone size: -; CDR3 length: 15; V gene: TRBV7-8; J gene: TRBJ2-2; CDR3 DNA: TGTGCCAGCACTATACCTCCAGGGAACACCGGGGAGCTGTTTTTT; CDR3 protein: CASTIPPGNTGELFF
D gene: TRBD2; clone size: -; CDR3 length: 17; V gene: TRBV5-3; J gene: TRBJ2-1; CDR3 DNA: TGTGCCAGAAGCTACAGCGGACTAGCGAGCTCCTACAATGAGCAGTTCTTC; CDR3 protein: CARSYSGLASSYNEQFF
D gene: -; clone size: -; CDR3 length: 15; V gene: TRBV30; J gene: TRBJ1-3; CDR3 DNA: TGTGCCTGGAGTGTACCTGGGAGCTCTGGAAACACCATATATTTT; CDR3 protein: CAWSVPGSSGNTIYF
D gene: -; clone size: -; CDR3 length: 13; V gene: TRBV30; J gene: TRBJ2-7; CDR3 DNA: TGTGCCTGGAGTGTACTTGGGCCGGGAGAGCAGTACTTC; CDR3 protein: CAWSVLGPGEQYF
D gene: TRBD2; clone size: -; CDR3 length: 14; V gene: TRBV9; J gene: TRBJ2-1; CDR3 DNA: TGTGCCAGCAGCTCTAGACTAGCGGGAGTGGAGCAGTTCTTC; CDR3 protein: CASSSRLAGVEQFF
D gene: TRBD1; clone size: few; CDR3 length: 15; V gene: TRBV10-3; J gene: TRBJ2-7; CDR3 DNA: TGTGCCATCAGTGGGGGGACAGGGGGCTACTACGAGCAGTACTTC; CDR3 protein: CAISGGTGGYYEQYF
D gene: -; clone size: -; CDR3 length: 15; V gene: TRBV7-6; J gene: TRBJ2-3; CDR3 DNA: TGTGCCAGCAGCTTATCCGGGTGGGGCACAGATACGCAGTATTTT; CDR3 protein: CASSLSGWGTDTQYF
D gene: TRBD2; clone size: -; CDR3 length: 18; V gene: TRBV5-6; J gene: TRBJ2-3; CDR3 DNA: TGTGCCAGCAGCTTGTCGGCTAGCGGGAGTATTGGGACAGATACGCAGTATTTT; CDR3 protein: CASSLSASGSIGTDTQYF
D gene: TRBD1; clone size: -; CDR3 length: 16; V gene: TRBV7-9; J gene: TRBJ1-4; CDR3 DNA: TGTGCCAGCAGCTCATTTGGTAGAGGGGGCTATGAAAAACTGTTTTTT; CDR3 protein: CASSSFGRGGYEKLFF
D gene: -; clone size: -; CDR3 length: 12; V gene: TRBV5-1; J gene: TRBJ2-7; CDR3 DNA: TGCGCCAGCAGCTTGGACAACTACGAGCAGTACTTC; CDR3 protein: CASSLDNYEQYF
D gene: TRBD2; clone size: -; CDR3 length: 17; V gene: TRBV13; J gene: TRBJ2-5; CDR3 DNA: TGTGCCAGCAGCTTAGAGGGCAGCGGGGGGGCCCCTGAGACCCAGTACTTC; CDR3 protein: CASSLEGSGGAPETQYF
D gene: -; clone size: few; CDR3 length: 14; V gene: TRBV6-5; J gene: TRBJ1-1; CDR3 DNA: TGTGCCAGCAGGGAGGGTACTATGAACACTGAAGCTTTCTTT; CDR3 protein: CASREGTMNTEAFF
D gene: -; clone size: -; CDR3 length: 13; V gene: TRBV28; J gene: TRBJ2-3; CDR3 DNA: TGTGCCAGCGGGTTAACAGGGTCAGATACGCAGTATTTT; CDR3 protein: CASGLTGSDTQYF
D gene: TRBD1; clone size: -; CDR3 length: 14; V gene: TRBV7-9; J gene: TRBJ2-7; CDR3 DNA: TGTGCCAGCAGCTTAGACGGGACAGTCTACGAGCAGTACTTC; CDR3 protein: CASSLDGTVYEQYF
D gene: -; clone size: -; CDR3 length: 13; V gene: TRBV7-3; J gene: TRBJ1-1; CDR3 DNA: TGTGCCAGCAGCTTATCTCAGTCCACTGAAGCTTTCTTT; CDR3 protein: CASSLSQSTEAFF
D gene: TRBD1; clone size: -; CDR3 length: 14; V gene: TRBV5-1; J gene: TRBJ2-5; CDR3 DNA: TGCGCCAGCAGCCCCGGACAGGGGCATGAGACCCAGTACTTC; CDR3 protein: CASSPGQGHETQYF
D gene: -; clone size: -; CDR3 length: 17; V gene: TRBV13; J gene: TRBJ2-3; CDR3 DNA: TGTGCCAGCAGCTTATCCCGGTCCACCCCAAAAACAGATACGCAGTATTTT; CDR3 protein: CASSLSRSTPKTDTQYF
D gene: -; clone size: -; CDR3 length: 14; V gene: TRBV18; J gene: TRBJ2-7; CDR3 DNA: TGTGCCAGCTCACGAGACACCGAGTACTACGAGCAGTACTTC; CDR3 protein: CASSRDTEYYEQYF
D gene: -; clone size: -; CDR3 length: 13; V gene: TRBV28; J gene: TRBJ1-1; CDR3 DNA: TGTGCCAGCAGTGTTACCCATCAGGGAATGGCTTTCTTT; CDR3 protein: CASSVTHQGMAFF
D gene: -; clone size: -; CDR3 length: 15; V gene: TRBV29-1; J gene: TRBJ2-7; CDR3 DNA: TGCAGCGCCGTTGGGGGGAAACCGTTCTCCTACGAGCAGTACTTC; CDR3 protein: CSAVGGKPFSYEQYF
D gene: TRBD1; clone size: -; CDR3 length: 19; V gene: TRBV13; J gene: TRBJ2-1; CDR3 DNA: TGTGCCAGCAGCTTAGCCTGGGGTCTCGGGACAGGAGGGGAGAATGAGCAGTTCTTC; CDR3 protein: CASSLAWGLGTGGENEQFF
D gene: TRBD2; clone size: few; CDR3 length: 16; V gene: TRBV7-8; J gene: TRBJ2-5; CDR3 DNA: TGTGCCAGCAGCCTCTGGACTAGCGGCGCGCGACAGACCCAGTACTTC; CDR3 protein: CASSLWTSGARQTQYF
D gene: TRBD1; clone size: -; CDR3 length: 14; V gene: TRBV6-5; J gene: TRBJ2-2; CDR3 DNA: TGTGCCAGCAGATCCCAGGGGGAGACCGGGGAGCTGTTTTTT; CDR3 protein: CASRSQGETGELFF